This entry lists 4 T cell receptor beta chains sequenced from one sample in a study of shared clonotypes between healthy human individuals. The repertoire was sequenced with immunoSEQ multiplex PCR; TCRdb's copy has only in-frame clones and lacks some. This sample carries around 1.4 million clones, roughly 98.5% of them seen once, and the ten largest clones take around 0.33%. The sample was naive CD4+ T cells sorted from blood. The sample's subset: CD45RA+ positively selected. The receptor source for this set is a man younger than 45 in good health.

The J gene is TRBJ1-5, the V gene TRBV5-6; no clear D gene. This CDR3 contains 14 residues. The germline CDR1 and CDR2 sequences are SGHDT and YYEEEE. Trimming stripped 2 bases from V and 2 bases from J, with 8 bases between. CDR3 coding DNA: TGTGCCAGCAGCTTAGGGCACCGCAATCAGCCCCAGCATTTT. Its protein product is CASSLGHRNQPQHF.

CDR3 coding DNA: TGTGCCAGCAGCTCAAACAAGGACAGGGGTTTTGACTATGGCTACACCTTC. Protein sequence: CASSSNKDRGFDYGYTF. The V call is TRBV7-9, the J call TRBJ1-2; 9 bases align to TRBD1. The V gene end was trimmed by 4 bases and the J gene end by 3 bases; junction bases not matched to a gene: 12. CDR1 SEHNR and CDR2 FQNEAQ come from the germline V gene (reference sequence). The CDR3 runs to 17 residues.

The chain has TRBV7-9 and TRBJ1-5; 12 bases map to TRBD1. This CDR3 spans 17 amino acids. J was trimmed by 5 bases and V by 5 bases; bases with no gene match: 10. Germline V gene lookup returns CDR1 SEHNR and CDR2 FQNEAQ (reference sequence). In nucleotides, the CDR3 is TGTGCCAGCAGCCGAATCCAAGGGACAGGGGGCGATCAGCCCCAGCATTTT. This translates into CASSRIQGTGGDQPQHF.

The chain joins TRBV10-3 to TRBJ2-7; maybe TRBD2 (5 bases). Trimming removed 3 bases from V and 4 bases from J, with 16 bases in between. The CDR3 sequence is 15 residues long. The germline gives CDR1 ENHRY, CDR2 SYGVKD. CDR3 sequence (DNA): TGTGCCATCAGTGACCCATCTAGGGCGGGTTACGAGCAGTACTTC. Encoded protein: CAISDPSRAGYEQYF.